The 18 T cell receptor beta chains presented below share a single source sample, sequenced in a study of post-analysis software for immune sequencing data. Study findings and constraints: The study found TRBV5-6, TRBV5-1 and TRBV20-1 among a handful of TRBV segments more frequent in patients than controls.

Antigen specificity for these receptors is unknown. Built from TCR beta cDNA, the libraries had unique molecular identifiers in them. Each CDR3 protein is one row after TCRdb ran MiXCR on the PCR reads. The table lists roughly 600,000 distinct CDR3 sequences, around 40% of them singletons. Material for sequencing was blood. These receptors originate from a girl aged 5-17 years with multiple sclerosis.

Concerning this clonotype: This sequence may be a read error, since a much larger clone differs from it by one base. The chain joins TRBV29-1 to TRBJ2-5, with D maybe TRBD2 (6 bases). The CDR3 runs 14 residues. Germline values: CDR1 SQVTM, CDR2 ANQGSEA. CDR3 coding DNA: TGCAGCGTTGTGGGGGGACGGTACCAAGAGACCCAGGACTTC. Amino acid sequence: CSVVGGRYQETQDF.

In its sample, this clonotype was seen a few times. CDR3 region: CATSDFGQGAYWTDTQYF. DNA of the CDR3: TGTGCCACCAGTGATTTTGGGCAGGGGGCCTATTGGACAGATACGCAGTATTTT. The V and J genes are TRBV24-1 and TRBJ2-3, with TRBD1 identical over 8 bases. CDR1 KGHDR and CDR2 SFDVKD come from the germline V gene. This CDR3 is built from 18 residues. V shed 1 base and J 3 bases; nucleotides not matched to a gene: 11.

The V and J genes are TRBV12-3 or TRBV12-4 and TRBJ2-7, with a possible D match to TRBD2 (5 bases). V was shortened by 8 bases and J by 7 bases, with 15 bases between the two germline ends. The CDR3 sequence is 12 residues long. The CDR3 here is CASGLTGREQYF. The CDR3 DNA follows: TGTGCCAGCGGACTCACCGGCCGGGAGCAGTACTTC.

Only one count was recorded for this clonotype. The chain couples TRBV30 to TRBJ2-1; TRBD2 matches 11 bases. Germline CDR1 reads GTSNPN; CDR2 reads SVGIG (reference sequence). CDR3 length equals 15 residues. V trimming: 1 base; J trimming: 7 bases; junction bases outside the gene matches: 6. CDR3 region: CAWSGTSGFLNEQFF. The CDR3 DNA follows: TGTGCCTGGAGTGGGACTAGCGGGTTTCTGAATGAGCAGTTCTTC.

The CDR3 loop reads CASSLELGGYNEQFF. The CDR3 nucleotides are TGTGCCAGCAGCTTAGAATTGGGGGGGTACAATGAGCAGTTCTTC. The chain carries TRBV11-2 and TRBJ2-1; 7 positions match TRBD2. Germline V gives CDR1 SGHAT, CDR2 FQNNGV. The V segment lost 0 bases and the J segment 4 bases; nucleotides outside the gene matches: 3. The CDR3 runs 15 residues. The variable domain in full, with the rest retrieved from reference TRBV11-2 and TRBJ2-1, is EAGVAQSPRYKIIEKRQSVAFWCNPISGHATLYWYQQILGQGPKLLIQFQNNGVVDDSQLPKDRFSAERLKGVDSTLKIQPAKLEDSAVYLCASSLELGGYNEQFFGPGTRLTVL.

The chain has TRBV12-3 or TRBV12-4 and TRBJ2-7; 7 positions match TRBD2. Germline trimming cut 5 bases from V and 5 bases from J; bases unmatched to any gene: 6. The CDR3 has 13 residues. CDR3 amino acids: CASSLGTIHEQYF. The CDR3 DNA follows: TGTGCCAGCAGTCTCGGGACTATTCACGAGCAGTACTTC.

With regard to this clonotype: One junction end disagrees with the germline gene, perhaps due to a read error. The V and J genes are TRBV12-3 or TRBV12-4 and TRBJ2-7; 11 nucleotides line up with TRBD1. This CDR3 spans 12 amino acids. Here the CDR3 reads CATRDRGYEQYF. The CDR3 coding sequence is TGTGCCACCAGGGACAGGGGGTACGAGCAGTATTTC.

This rearrangement joins TRBV20-1 to TRBJ1-2; the match to TRBD1 covers 7 bases. The germline gives CDR1 DFQATT, CDR2 SNEGSKA (reference sequence). The CDR3 sequence is 14 residues long. V shed 8 bases, J shed 0 bases, and the junction held 9 bases outside the gene matches. The CDR3 DNA sequence: TGCAGTTCGACTCAGGGGGGAGCTAACTATGGCTACACCTTC. Translation: CSSTQGGANYGYTF.

The table lists this clonotype with a few counts. The V gene is TRBV29-1, the J gene TRBJ2-1, with TRBD1 as a possible D gene (6 bases). V was shortened by 4 bases and J by 4 bases, with 11 bases between the two germline ends. The germline V gene has CDR1 SQVTM and CDR2 ANQGSEA. CDR3 size: 13 residues. The CDR3 nucleotides read TGCAGCGTTGCCTGGGACATATACAATGAGCAGTTCTTC. Its protein is CSVAWDIYNEQFF.

This rearrangement joins TRBV20-1 to TRBJ2-7; TRBD1 is a possible D gene (5 bases). The CDR3 loop spans 12 amino acids. CDR1 and CDR2 (germline): DFQATT, SNEGSKA (reference sequence). The V end was cut by 3 bases, the J end by 3 bases, with 9 bases between. The CDR3 loop is CSASGQGYEQYF. DNA for the CDR3: TGCAGTGCTAGCGGGCAGGGCTACGAGCAGTACTTC.

About this clonotype itself: A read error may account for a junction end that differs from germline. The chain has TRBV10-3 and TRBJ2-3; D is undetermined. Per germline, CDR1 ENHRY and CDR2 SYGVKD. The length of the CDR3 is 11 residues. The CDR3 sequence is CATSRTDTQYF. CDR3 coding DNA: TGTGCCACCAGTCGAACAGATACGCAGTATTTT.

The chain has TRBV7-3 and TRBJ1-1; tentatively, D is TRBD1 (5 bases). Germline-derived CDR1 and CDR2 are SGHTA and FQGTGA. The germline V and J ends were trimmed by 5 bases and 8 bases, with 18 bases remaining between them. The CDR3 is 14 residues long. CDR3 in DNA: TGTGCCAGCAGCCCTCTTCAACGGGGGTCGGAAGCTTTCTTT. Protein sequence: CASSPLQRGSEAFF.

For this clonotype: The CDR3 end shows no conserved phenylalanine or tryptophan, and so a read error is likely. The chain recombines TRBV29-1 with TRBJ2-1, with 8 positions matching TRBD2. The CDR3 is 15 residues long. Germline V CDR1 and CDR2: SQVTM, ANQGSEA. Losses at the gene ends were 3 bases for V and 0 bases for J; bases not matched to a gene: 4. The CDR3 DNA reads TGCAGCGTTGATGGAGCGGGAGCCTCCTACAATGAGCAGTTCTGC. This codes for CSVDGAGASYNEQFC.

This clonotype was detected a few times. The chain combines TRBV5-1 with TRBJ2-6; D is tentatively TRBD1 or TRBD2 (5 bases each). Germline assignment: CDR1 SGHRS and CDR2 YFSETQ. With 3 bases removed from V and 8 bases from J, the gap between germline ends came to 18 bases. There are 16 residues in the CDR3. CDR3 DNA: TGCGCCAGCAGCTCCTTGGGGCAGGAGGTATCCAACGTCCTGACTTTC. It yields the protein CASSSLGQEVSNVLTF.

CDR3 DNA sequence: TGTGCCATCAGGGGCGAGCGGACCTATGGCTACACCTTC. This translates into CAIRGERTYGYTF. This chain uses TRBV10-3 with TRBJ1-2; D not certain. The V gene lost 6 bases and the J gene lost 4 bases, with 12 bases spanning the gap. The germline V gene has CDR1 ENHRY and CDR2 SYGVKD. This CDR3 region has 13 residues.

J is TRBJ1-2 and V is TRBV10-3, with D unclear. The CDR3 runs to 15 residues. Germline values: CDR1 ENHRY, CDR2 SYGVKD. V was shortened by 5 bases and J by 4 bases, with 17 bases between the two germline ends. Written as DNA, the CDR3 is TGTGCCATCAGTCTACAGTATCAAGTAGGCTATGGCTACACCTTC. This sequence encodes CAISLQYQVGYGYTF.

A few counts support this clonotype. The gene calls are TRBV29-1 and TRBJ2-7; tentative D call: TRBD1 (5 bases). Germline CDR1 SQVTM, CDR2 ANQGSEA. This CDR3 comprises 13 residues. V was clipped by 3 bases and J by 2 bases, with 11 bases between them. Written as DNA, the CDR3 is TGCAGCGTTGAGGCCCAAGGGGCCTACGAGCAGTACTTC. Translated, it gives CSVEAQGAYEQYF.

The CDR3 is CSVGHTEAFF. The CDR3 nucleotides read TGCAGCGTTGGTCACACTGAAGCTTTCTTT. The rearrangement links TRBV29-1 to TRBJ1-1; D is ambiguous. Germline V gene data show CDR1 as SQVTM and CDR2 as ANQGSEA. Trimming took off 4 bases at V and 3 bases at J, with 3 bases between the two ends. The CDR3 is 10 amino acids.